This T cell receptor beta chain stems from a study of T cell changes during pregnancy in multiple sclerosis. The CDR3 extends over 16 amino acids. This clone appeared a few times. Using immunoSEQ multiplex PCR, the repertoire was profiled, and TCRdb retains in-frame clones only, with some absent. Found here are 40,000 to 50,000 clones, approximately 93% of them singletons; the top ten hold approximately 0.31%. The clonotype comes from a female donor with multiple sclerosis, enrolled in a pregnancy study. The chain uses TRBV21-1 and TRBJ1-5; TRBD1 is the table's D call and was not checked against the DNA. TRBV21-1 is a documented pseudogene. The sample was CD4+ T cells from peripheral blood mononuclear cells, taken in the third trimester of pregnancy. The CDR3 bases are TGTGCCAGCAGCAACAAGACAGGGGTTGCCAATCAGCCCCAGCATTTT. This gives the protein CASSNKTGVANQPQHF.